Sequencing of this T cell receptor beta chain was carried out in a study of T cell responses to AZD1222 COVID-19 vaccine. Study-wide findings and caveats: In the spike-specific TCR repertoire, nearly half reportedly target unmutated variant regions. Donors in the cohort were predominantly white British and more often female, and clonal diversity was possibly underestimated. Repertoire collection took place solely once the T cell response had peaked. Compared with day 0, the breadth and depth of the Spike-specific TCR repertoire rose significantly after two doses of AZD1222.

In germline, CDR1 is MNHNS, CDR2 SASEGT. Trimming took 2 bases from V and 5 from J, leaving 10 bases between them. CDR3 size: 13 residues. TCRdb's table, derived via immunoSEQ multiplex PCR, lists solely in-frame clones and lacks some. Of some 150,000 clones in the sample, roughly 92% were seen once. Comment on this clone: Its specificity is not known.

The chain recombines TRBV6-1 with TRBJ2-7; TRBD1 or TRBD2 may be the D gene (6 bases each). The receptor's source is an adult in good health. The sequenced sample was peripheral blood, obtained on day 0 of AZD1222 vaccination. Written as DNA, the CDR3 is TGTGCCAGCAGTGAAATACGGGGGCACGAGCAGTACTTC. Amino acid sequence: CASSEIRGHEQYF.